These 3 T cell receptor beta chains were all obtained from the same sample, sequenced in a study of Graves' ophthalmopathy and Graves' hyperthyroidism. Transcripts of RNA were the source for amplifying TCR beta CDR3 regions. In the first round, RT-PCR was carried out with HTBI primers, and a multiplex PCR formed the second round. TCRdb recomputed calls from the multiplex PCR reads with MiXCR, one row per CDR3 protein. The table has about 740,000 distinct CDR3 sequences, around 40% seen once. Sequenced sample: peripheral blood. These receptors came from an adult man with Graves' ophthalmopathy.

The J gene is TRBJ1-2, the V gene TRBV15, with 7 bases that match TRBD1. The CDR3 spans 15 residues. The V gene's germline CDR1 is LNHNV and CDR2 YYDKDF (reference sequence). Trimming took 4 bases from V and 2 from J; bases not matched to a gene: 7. Here the CDR3 reads CATSMTRTGNYGYTF. CDR3 bases: TGTGCCACCAGCATGACCCGGACAGGCAACTATGGCTACACCTTC.

The rearrangement uses TRBV19 and TRBJ1-3, with D possibly TRBD1 on 5 matching bases. CDR3 length equals 15 residues. Germline V gene lookup returns CDR1 LNHDA and CDR2 SQIVND (reference sequence). Between the trimmed V and J ends, which lost 6 bases and 0 bases, there was a span of 12 bases. CDR3 in amino acids: CASRIGGNSGNTIYF. DNA for the CDR3: TGTGCCAGTAGGATCGGGGGAAACTCTGGAAACACCATATATTTT.

In its sample, this clonotype was seen many times. This chain connects TRBV7-9 to TRBJ1-5; D gene ambiguous. The CDR3 has 12 amino acids. Per germline, CDR1 SEHNR and CDR2 FQNEAQ (reference sequence). The V end lost 3 bases, the J end lost 0 bases, and 0 bases lay between the germline ends. The CDR3 DNA sequence: TGTGCCAGCAGCTTTAGCAATCAGCCCCAGCATTTT. The encoded protein is CASSFSNQPQHF.